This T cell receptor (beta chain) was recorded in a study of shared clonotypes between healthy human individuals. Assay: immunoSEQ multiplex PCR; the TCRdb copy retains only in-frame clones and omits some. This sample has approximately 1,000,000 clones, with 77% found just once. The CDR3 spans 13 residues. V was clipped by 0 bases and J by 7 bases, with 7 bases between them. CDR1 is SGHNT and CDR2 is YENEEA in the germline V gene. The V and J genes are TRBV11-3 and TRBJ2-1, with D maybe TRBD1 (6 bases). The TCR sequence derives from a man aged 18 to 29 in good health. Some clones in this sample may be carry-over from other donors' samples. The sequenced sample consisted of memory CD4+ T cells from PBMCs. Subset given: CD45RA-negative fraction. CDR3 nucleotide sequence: TGTGCCAGCAGCTTAGACACAGGGAATGAGCAGTTCTTC. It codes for CASSLDTGNEQFF. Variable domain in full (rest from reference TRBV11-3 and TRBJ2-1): EAGVVQSPRYKIIEKKQPVAFWCNPISGHNTLYWYLQNLGQGPELLIRYENEEAVDDSQLPKDRFSAERLKGVDSTLKIQPAELGDSAVYLCASSLDTGNEQFFGPGTRLTVL.